Listed below are T cell receptor beta chains from one sample, sequenced in a study of blood T cell repertoires in COVID-19. Data came from immunoSEQ multiplex PCR; TCRdb stores just in-frame clones and leaves some out. The table records a few hundred thousand clones, around 87% of them present only once. Material for sequencing was PBMCs or T cells enriched from blood (not recorded which). Every receptor here comes from a woman aged 18-29 years with acute COVID-19. CDR3s include the opening cysteine and the closing phenylalanine or tryptophan. A D gene is named only where the DNA matches it firmly. The size field is filled for only some rows; it gives once, few, many or a size class.

clone size: -; J gene: TRBJ2-1; V gene: TRBV5-1; D gene: TRBD2; CDR3 protein: CASSLDPAGAGEQFF; CDR3 DNA: TGCGCCAGCAGCTTGGATCCAGCGGGAGCAGGTGAGCAGTTCTTC
clone size: -; J gene: TRBJ1-6; V gene: TRBV5-5; D gene: -; CDR3 protein: CASSPGLSPYNSPLHF; CDR3 DNA: TGTGCCAGCAGCCCCGGACTATCACCATATAATTCACCCCTCCACTTT
clone size: -; J gene: TRBJ1-4; V gene: TRBV7-9; D gene: -; CDR3 protein: CASSLEEDTTNEKLFF; CDR3 DNA: TGTGCCAGCAGCTTAGAGGAGGATACAACTAATGAAAAACTGTTTTTT
clone size: -; J gene: TRBJ1-2; V gene: TRBV7-2; D gene: -; CDR3 protein: CASSILSRSGDYTF; CDR3 DNA: TGTGCCAGCAGCATACTATCAAGATCAGGGGACTACACCTTC
clone size: -; J gene: TRBJ1-5; V gene: TRBV19; D gene: TRBD1; CDR3 protein: CASTDRGNQPQHF; CDR3 DNA: TGTGCCAGTACGGACAGGGGGAATCAGCCCCAGCATTTT
clone size: -; J gene: TRBJ2-5; V gene: TRBV11-3; D gene: -; CDR3 protein: CASSLTSLAGQETQYF; CDR3 DNA: TGTGCCAGCAGCTTAACTTCTCTTGCGGGCCAAGAGACCCAGTACTTC
clone size: -; J gene: TRBJ2-2; V gene: TRBV6-5; D gene: -; CDR3 protein: CASKESHTGELFF; CDR3 DNA: TGTGCCAGCAAAGAGAGCCACACCGGGGAGCTGTTTTTT
clone size: once; J gene: TRBJ2-7; V gene: TRBV5-4; D gene: TRBD1; CDR3 protein: CASSSDRVVTYEQYF; CDR3 DNA: TGTGCCAGCAGCTCTGACAGGGTAGTAACGTACGAGCAGTACTTC
clone size: -; J gene: TRBJ1-2; V gene: TRBV18; D gene: TRBD1; CDR3 protein: CASSRGGPNYGYTF; CDR3 DNA: TGTGCCAGCTCACGAGGGGGCCCTAACTATGGCTACACCTTC
clone size: -; J gene: TRBJ2-7; V gene: TRBV7-2; D gene: -; CDR3 protein: CASSLQRGNYEQYF; CDR3 DNA: TGTGCCAGCAGCTTACAGCGCGGGAACTACGAGCAGTACTTC
clone size: -; J gene: TRBJ2-1; V gene: TRBV6-5; D gene: -; CDR3 protein: CASRGGSSYNEQFF; CDR3 DNA: TGTGCCAGCAGGGGAGGTAGCTCCTACAATGAGCAGTTCTTC
clone size: few; J gene: TRBJ2-5; V gene: TRBV12-5; D gene: TRBD2; CDR3 protein: CASGLVPDGSGRPETQYF; CDR3 DNA: TGTGCTAGTGGTTTGGTACCTGACGGTAGCGGGAGACCAGAGACCCAGTACTTC
clone size: -; J gene: TRBJ1-4; V gene: TRBV5-1; D gene: -; CDR3 protein: CASSLRTGEKLFF; CDR3 DNA: TGCGCCAGCAGCTTACGGACGGGGGAAAAACTGTTTTTT
clone size: few; J gene: TRBJ1-6; V gene: TRBV28; D gene: -; CDR3 protein: CASIRSGSSYNSPLHF; CDR3 DNA: TGTGCCAGCATCAGATCGGGTAGCTCCTATAATTCACCCCTCCACTTT
clone size: -; J gene: TRBJ2-2; V gene: TRBV7-7; D gene: TRBD2; CDR3 protein: CASSGANTGELFF; CDR3 DNA: TGTGCTAGCAGCGGGGCAAACACCGGGGAGCTGTTTTTT
clone size: -; J gene: TRBJ2-7; V gene: TRBV28; D gene: -; CDR3 protein: CASSLGQYYEQYF; CDR3 DNA: TGTGCCAGCAGTTTAGGGCAGTACTACGAGCAGTACTTC
clone size: -; J gene: TRBJ2-2; V gene: TRBV4-2; D gene: -; CDR3 protein: CASSPRLVSGELFF; CDR3 DNA: TGTGCCAGCAGCCCGCGACTAGTATCCGGGGAGCTGTTTTTT
clone size: -; J gene: TRBJ1-3; V gene: TRBV7-8; D gene: -; CDR3 protein: CASSPRFKSSGNTIYF; CDR3 DNA: TGTGCCAGCAGCCCCCGATTCAAGAGCTCTGGAAACACCATATATTTT
clone size: once; J gene: TRBJ1-2; V gene: TRBV4-1; D gene: TRBD1; CDR3 protein: CASSQPRQGKGYGYTF; CDR3 DNA: TGCGCCAGCAGCCAACCACGACAGGGGAAGGGCTATGGCTACACCTTC
clone size: -; J gene: TRBJ2-7; V gene: TRBV4-1; D gene: -; CDR3 protein: CASSRDFAYEQYF; CDR3 DNA: TGCGCCAGCAGCCGGGACTTCGCCTACGAGCAGTACTTC
clone size: once; J gene: TRBJ2-1; V gene: TRBV2; D gene: TRBD2; CDR3 protein: CASSGPGTSGPSTYNEQFF; CDR3 DNA: TGTGCCAGCAGTGGCCCCGGGACTAGCGGACCCTCGACCTACAATGAGCAGTTCTTC
clone size: -; J gene: TRBJ1-5; V gene: TRBV6-2/TRBV6-3; D gene: -; CDR3 protein: CASSYEGGVGQPQHF; CDR3 DNA: TGTGCCAGCAGTTACGAAGGGGGAGTAGGGCAGCCCCAGCATTTT
clone size: -; J gene: TRBJ1-5; V gene: TRBV9; D gene: TRBD1; CDR3 protein: CASSEGGQGRNQPQHF; CDR3 DNA: TGTGCCAGCAGTGAGGGGGGACAGGGAAGAAATCAGCCCCAGCATTTT
clone size: -; J gene: TRBJ2-3; V gene: TRBV4-2; D gene: -; CDR3 protein: CASSQDWRARGDTQYF; CDR3 DNA: TGTGCCAGCAGCCAAGATTGGCGGGCTAGAGGAGATACGCAGTATTTT
clone size: -; J gene: TRBJ1-3; V gene: TRBV7-8; D gene: TRBD1; CDR3 protein: CASSYRDRGNTIYF; CDR3 DNA: TGTGCCAGCAGCTACCGGGACAGGGGGAACACCATATATTTT
clone size: -; J gene: TRBJ1-2; V gene: TRBV7-9; D gene: TRBD1; CDR3 protein: CASSLGTGINYGYTF; CDR3 DNA: TGTGCCAGCAGCTTAGGGACAGGGATTAACTATGGCTACACCTTC
clone size: -; J gene: TRBJ2-7; V gene: TRBV28; D gene: -; CDR3 protein: CASSIAPGTSLGEQYF; CDR3 DNA: TGTGCCAGCAGTATCGCTCCTGGGACAAGCCTAGGCGAGCAGTACTTC
clone size: -; J gene: TRBJ1-1; V gene: TRBV11-2; D gene: -; CDR3 protein: CASSFNPDSEAFF; CDR3 DNA: TGTGCCAGCAGCTTTAACCCCGACAGTGAAGCTTTCTTT
clone size: -; J gene: TRBJ1-5; V gene: TRBV27; D gene: TRBD1; CDR3 protein: CASSKQGGYQPQHF; CDR3 DNA: TGTGCCAGCAGTAAACAGGGGGGATACCAGCCCCAGCATTTT
clone size: -; J gene: TRBJ2-1; V gene: TRBV12-3/TRBV12-4; D gene: -; CDR3 protein: CASKVGWDNEQFF; CDR3 DNA: TGTGCCAGCAAAGTCGGGTGGGACAATGAGCAGTTCTTC
clone size: -; J gene: TRBJ2-3; V gene: TRBV4-2; D gene: TRBD2; CDR3 protein: CASSQVVAGGRKDTQYF; CDR3 DNA: TGTGCCAGCAGCCAAGTGGTAGCGGGAGGGAGAAAAGATACGCAGTATTTT
clone size: -; J gene: TRBJ2-3; V gene: TRBV5-1; D gene: TRBD2; CDR3 protein: CASSPLVEAGNSTDTQYF; CDR3 DNA: TGCGCCAGCAGCCCTCTAGTGGAAGCGGGGAATAGCACAGATACGCAGTATTTT
clone size: -; J gene: TRBJ2-6; V gene: TRBV28; D gene: -; CDR3 protein: CASSLYPGNSGANVLTF; CDR3 DNA: TGTGCCAGCAGTTTATATCCAGGCAACTCTGGGGCCAACGTCCTGACTTTC
clone size: -; J gene: TRBJ2-5; V gene: TRBV19; D gene: TRBD1; CDR3 protein: CASSSRQGQETQYF; CDR3 DNA: TGTGCCAGTAGTTCCCGACAGGGCCAAGAGACCCAGTACTTC
clone size: -; J gene: TRBJ2-7; V gene: TRBV7-7; D gene: TRBD2; CDR3 protein: CASSSIPGGEQYF; CDR3 DNA: TGTGCCAGCAGCTCAATTCCGGGAGGGGAGCAGTACTTC
clone size: few; J gene: TRBJ1-2; V gene: TRBV5-1; D gene: -; CDR3 protein: CASSGASQPSYGYTF; CDR3 DNA: TGCGCCAGCAGCGGGGCCAGTCAACCCTCCTATGGCTACACCTTC
clone size: -; J gene: TRBJ2-1; V gene: TRBV28; D gene: TRBD2; CDR3 protein: CASSFIAGGRNEQFF; CDR3 DNA: TGTGCCAGCAGTTTCATAGCGGGAGGTAGGAATGAGCAGTTCTTC
clone size: -; J gene: TRBJ2-3; V gene: TRBV27; D gene: TRBD2; CDR3 protein: CASSPLAGGRADTQYF; CDR3 DNA: TGTGCCAGCAGTCCCCTAGCGGGAGGGCGAGCAGATACGCAGTATTTT
clone size: -; J gene: TRBJ1-3; V gene: TRBV11-2; D gene: TRBD1; CDR3 protein: CASSLYRQGRGNTIYF; CDR3 DNA: TGTGCCAGCAGCTTATATAGACAGGGCCGTGGAAACACCATATATTTT
clone size: -; J gene: TRBJ1-1; V gene: TRBV6-5; D gene: -; CDR3 protein: CASRPRGSMNTEAFF; CDR3 DNA: TGTGCCAGCAGGCCCCGGGGGTCCATGAACACTGAAGCTTTCTTT
clone size: -; J gene: TRBJ2-3; V gene: TRBV5-6; D gene: TRBD2; CDR3 protein: CASSLDKLAGIDTQYF; CDR3 DNA: TGTGCCAGCAGCCTTGATAAACTAGCGGGAATAGATACGCAGTATTTT
clone size: once; J gene: TRBJ2-7; V gene: TRBV28; D gene: TRBD1; CDR3 protein: CASILGTGVSQQYF; CDR3 DNA: TGTGCCAGCATTCTCGGGACAGGGGTTTCCCAGCAGTACTTC
clone size: -; J gene: TRBJ2-7; V gene: TRBV30; D gene: -; CDR3 protein: CAWSVWVYRGTAYEQYF; CDR3 DNA: TGTGCCTGGAGTGTATGGGTGTATCGCGGGACAGCCTACGAGCAGTACTTC
clone size: -; J gene: TRBJ1-1; V gene: TRBV12-3/TRBV12-4; D gene: -; CDR3 protein: CASSFTWGVEAFF; CDR3 DNA: TGTGCCAGCAGTTTCACTTGGGGGGTTGAAGCTTTCTTT
clone size: -; J gene: TRBJ2-3; V gene: TRBV4-3; D gene: TRBD1; CDR3 protein: CASSPAGQGHTDTQYF; CDR3 DNA: TGCGCCAGCAGCCCTGCGGGACAGGGCCACACAGATACGCAGTATTTT
clone size: -; J gene: TRBJ2-5; V gene: TRBV7-2; D gene: -; CDR3 protein: CASSLFGGGETQYF; CDR3 DNA: TGTGCCAGCAGCTTATTCGGGGGAGGAGAGACCCAGTACTTC
clone size: -; J gene: TRBJ2-2; V gene: TRBV4-1; D gene: -; CDR3 protein: CASSQVQGGGELFF; CDR3 DNA: TGCGCCAGCAGCCAAGTTCAGGGCGGCGGGGAGCTGTTTTTT